This TCR beta chain was sequenced in a study of blood T cells in healthy people across ages. Whole-study context: Capturing about one barcoded beta molecule per two T cells was achieved by template switching.

A sample-barcoded 5' primer and a J-beta primer mix were used in a second PCR of roughly 7 to 12 cycles. Each CDR3 protein gets one entry after TCRdb re-called the 5' RACE reads with MiXCR. Of about 1.4 million distinct CDR3 sequences in the sample, approximately 60% were seen once. They isolated at least 6 million PBMCs from each sample. Trimming at V came to 5 bases and at J to 0 bases, leaving 7 bases not matched to a gene. From germline, CDR1 is MGHRA and CDR2 YSYEKL. The CDR3 is 16 residues long. The material sequenced was blood. The clonotype originates from a man between 18 and 29 years old in good health. The chain links TRBV4-1 to TRBJ1-5; 7 bases are a match to TRBD1. The DNA for the CDR3 is TGCGCCAGCAGCAGGGACAGCCTTTATAGCAATCAGCCCCAGCATTTT. As protein: CASSRDSLYSNQPQHF.